The 6 T cell receptor beta chains in this list originate from one sample, sequenced in a study of T cell responses to AZD1222 COVID-19 vaccine. Assay used: immunoSEQ multiplex PCR; TCRdb lists only in-frame clones, some missing. This table holds approximately 97,000 clones, roughly 80% found once. The sample in question was peripheral blood, obtained on day 0 of AZD1222 vaccination. These receptor sequences come from an adult in good health.

The V and J genes are TRBV29-1 and TRBJ2-7; D might be TRBD1 or TRBD2, each matching 5 bases. Germline V gene data show CDR1 as SQVTM and CDR2 as ANQGSEA. The CDR3 spans 14 residues. V dropped 7 bases and J dropped 5 bases, with 21 bases sitting between them. CDR3 in amino acids: CSAAPGIRVNEQYF. CDR3 DNA sequence: TGCAGCGCTGCCCCGGGGATCAGGGTTAACGAGCAGTACTTC.

DNA for the CDR3: TGTGCCAGCAGCCCGACAGGGGCCAATCAGCCCCAGCATTTT. This gives the protein CASSPTGANQPQHF. This chain uses TRBV7-2 with TRBJ1-5; 8 bases agree with TRBD1. The junction had 3 bases not matched to a gene; V was cut back by 5 bases and J by 3 bases. Per the germline V gene, CDR1 is SGHTA and CDR2 is FQGNSA. CDR3 length equals 14 residues.

This chain connects TRBV25-1 to TRBJ1-5, with D maybe TRBD1 (6 bases). Germline V lookup: CDR1 MGHDK, CDR2 SYGVNS. This CDR3 spans 15 amino acids. The V gene lost 6 bases and the J gene lost 6 bases, with 18 bases spanning the gap. CDR3 in amino acids: CASSGGTGSGQPQHF. In DNA, the CDR3 is TGTGCCAGCAGCGGCGGAACAGGGTCAGGTCAGCCCCAGCATTTT.

J is TRBJ2-3 and V is TRBV11-3; possibly TRBD2 for D (5 bases). Germline V gives CDR1 SGHNT, CDR2 YENEEA. The CDR3 sequence is 15 residues long. V was cut by 1 base and J by 6 bases, with 14 bases left in between. CDR3 residues: CASSLGERGDDTQYF. The CDR3 DNA reads TGTGCCAGCAGCTTAGGAGAACGGGGTGACGATACGCAGTATTTT.

V usage is TRBV4-3 and J usage is TRBJ1-2; D is perhaps TRBD1 (6 bases). V lost 0 bases to trimming and J lost 4 bases, with 12 bases between them. There are 15 residues in the CDR3. Per the germline V gene, CDR1 is LGHNA and CDR2 is YSLEER. The CDR3 protein is CASSQDLRTAYGYTF. The CDR3 nucleotides read TGCGCCAGCAGCCAAGATTTACGGACAGCCTATGGCTACACCTTC.

The chain employs TRBV7-3 and TRBJ1-2; D unclear. Trimming cost V 3 bases and J 8 bases, with 10 bases left between them. The CDR3 length is 12 residues. Per germline, CDR1 SGHTA and CDR2 FQGTGA. The CDR3 DNA sequence: TGTGCCAGCAGCTTGGGGTCGGGGGGCTACACCTTC. Its protein product is CASSLGSGGYTF.